Listed below are T cell receptor beta chains from one sample, sequenced in a study of blood T cell repertoires in COVID-19. Some clones are missing from TCRdb's copy, which holds only in-frame ones; the method was immunoSEQ multiplex PCR. This table holds approximately 270,000 clones, 86% found once. The sample consisted of PBMCs or T cells enriched from blood (not recorded which). The receptors shown here come from a man in his forties who had recovered from COVID-19. Both conserved end residues are part of each CDR3. The D gene is left open where the match is weak. Expanded clones are given a class, and other clones once, few, many or no size at all.

v_gene: TRBV30
abundance: few
j_gene: TRBJ1-1
d_gene: .
CDR3nt: TGTGCCTGGAGTGTGGTGGGGGCTGAGGCTTTCTTT
CDR3aa: CAWSVVGAEAFF

v_gene: TRBV10-1
abundance: .
j_gene: TRBJ1-5
d_gene: .
CDR3nt: TGCGCCAGCACCATTTTACAGGTCTATAGCAATCAGCCCCAGCATTTT
CDR3aa: CASTILQVYSNQPQHF

v_gene: TRBV27
abundance: once
j_gene: TRBJ2-1
d_gene: TRBD1
CDR3nt: TGTGCCAGCAGTTTATTCCCTCGGACAGGGGAGGGATTAGGATCCAATGAGCAGTTCTTC
CDR3aa: CASSLFPRTGEGLGSNEQFF

v_gene: TRBV7-2
abundance: .
j_gene: TRBJ1-5
d_gene: .
CDR3nt: TGTGCCAGCAACCTGCAGGGTGGAGGGGATCAGCCCCAGCATTTT
CDR3aa: CASNLQGGGDQPQHF

v_gene: TRBV12-3/TRBV12-4
abundance: .
j_gene: TRBJ1-2
d_gene: .
CDR3nt: TGTGCCAGCAGTCTCACCTACAGATCTGGCTACACCTTC
CDR3aa: CASSLTYRSGYTF

v_gene: TRBV3-1/TRBV3-2
abundance: few
j_gene: TRBJ1-2
d_gene: .
CDR3nt: TGTGCCAGCAGCCAAGGGCATGGCTACACCTTC
CDR3aa: CASSQGHGYTF

v_gene: TRBV7-9
abundance: .
j_gene: TRBJ1-3
d_gene: TRBD1
CDR3nt: TGTGCCAGCAGCCTAGGGACAGGGAGCTCTGGAAACACCATATATTTT
CDR3aa: CASSLGTGSSGNTIYF

v_gene: TRBV19
abundance: few
j_gene: TRBJ2-1
d_gene: .
CDR3nt: TGTGCCAGTACCCCATATAGCGGATCCTACAATGAGCAGTTCTTC
CDR3aa: CASTPYSGSYNEQFF

v_gene: TRBV4-1
abundance: .
j_gene: TRBJ2-1
d_gene: .
CDR3nt: TGCGCCAGCAGCCATATTGCGGGTGAGCAGTTCTTC
CDR3aa: CASSHIAGEQFF

v_gene: TRBV2
abundance: .
j_gene: TRBJ2-1
d_gene: TRBD2
CDR3nt: TGTGCCAGCACCCTCCTAGCGGGGGGGTACGATGAGCAGTTCTTC
CDR3aa: CASTLLAGGYDEQFF

v_gene: TRBV5-4
abundance: many
j_gene: TRBJ1-3
d_gene: .
CDR3nt: TGTGCCAGCAGCTTTACAGGGTTGGTCTCTGGAAACACCATATATTTT
CDR3aa: CASSFTGLVSGNTIYF

v_gene: TRBV27
abundance: .
j_gene: TRBJ2-3
d_gene: .
CDR3nt: TGTGCCAGCAGTCCTCCTAGACGGGTTACGCAGTATTTT
CDR3aa: CASSPPRRVTQYF

v_gene: TRBV4-1
abundance: .
j_gene: TRBJ2-1
d_gene: TRBD1
CDR3nt: TGCGCCAGCAGCAGCTCAGGACAGGGGCTGGGTTGGGAGCAGTTCTTC
CDR3aa: CASSSSGQGLGWEQFF

v_gene: TRBV3-1/TRBV3-2
abundance: .
j_gene: TRBJ1-2
d_gene: .
CDR3nt: TGTGCCAGCAGCCATAATGGAGTGAACTATGGCTACACCTTC
CDR3aa: CASSHNGVNYGYTF

v_gene: TRBV7-3
abundance: .
j_gene: TRBJ2-7
d_gene: TRBD2
CDR3nt: TGTGCCAGCAGCGCTAGCGGGGGGTACGAGCAGTACTTC
CDR3aa: CASSASGGYEQYF

v_gene: TRBV19
abundance: once
j_gene: TRBJ2-6
d_gene: .
CDR3nt: TGTGCCAGTACTCTCAGGGGGGCCGGGGCCAACGTCCTGACTTTC
CDR3aa: CASTLRGAGANVLTF

v_gene: TRBV27
abundance: .
j_gene: TRBJ1-2
d_gene: TRBD1
CDR3nt: TGTGCCAGCAGCCGACGGGACAGGGAGGCGAGCGATGGCTACACCTTC
CDR3aa: CASSRRDREASDGYTF

v_gene: TRBV4-1
abundance: .
j_gene: TRBJ1-1
d_gene: .
CDR3nt: TGCGCCAGCAGCCAAGAGATAACTCGACGGGGAAACACTGAAGCTTTCTTT
CDR3aa: CASSQEITRRGNTEAFF

v_gene: TRBV5-6
abundance: .
j_gene: TRBJ2-7
d_gene: TRBD1
CDR3nt: TGTGCCAGCAGCTCCCTCTCCTCCACAGGGGGCTTTTTATCCTACGAGCAGTACTTC
CDR3aa: CASSSLSSTGGFLSYEQYF

v_gene: TRBV6-6
abundance: few
j_gene: TRBJ1-1
d_gene: .
CDR3nt: TGTGCCAGCAGTTACTCTGGAGTCACTGAAGCTTTCTTT
CDR3aa: CASSYSGVTEAFF

v_gene: TRBV7-9
abundance: .
j_gene: TRBJ1-3
d_gene: .
CDR3nt: TGTGCCAGCAGCAAGCGATCACTCTTCTCTGGAAACACCATATATTTT
CDR3aa: CASSKRSLFSGNTIYF

v_gene: TRBV19
abundance: .
j_gene: TRBJ1-2
d_gene: .
CDR3nt: TGTGCCAGTAGTATTCAAGGCTCCGGCCAGGGGAGAACCTATGGCTACACCTTC
CDR3aa: CASSIQGSGQGRTYGYTF

v_gene: TRBV28
abundance: .
j_gene: TRBJ1-2
d_gene: TRBD1
CDR3nt: TGTGCCAGCAGCAAAACGACAGGGACCTATGGCTACACCTTC
CDR3aa: CASSKTTGTYGYTF

v_gene: TRBV5-1
abundance: .
j_gene: TRBJ1-1
d_gene: .
CDR3nt: TGCGCCAGCAGCCTAGGACGGGGGAACACTGAAGCTTTCTTT
CDR3aa: CASSLGRGNTEAFF

v_gene: TRBV18
abundance: .
j_gene: TRBJ1-5
d_gene: .
CDR3nt: TGTGCCAGCTCACCGACGGGAGGGAGTCAGCCCCAGCATTTT
CDR3aa: CASSPTGGSQPQHF

v_gene: TRBV9
abundance: .
j_gene: TRBJ2-1
d_gene: .
CDR3nt: TGTGCCAGCAGCGTAGCTGCGGGGGCCCAATACAATGAGCAGTTCTTC
CDR3aa: CASSVAAGAQYNEQFF

v_gene: TRBV6-5
abundance: .
j_gene: TRBJ2-5
d_gene: TRBD1
CDR3nt: TGTGCCAGCAGGCAGCCGGGACAGTACCAAGAGACCCAGTACTTC
CDR3aa: CASRQPGQYQETQYF

v_gene: TRBV29-1
abundance: .
j_gene: TRBJ2-7
d_gene: TRBD2
CDR3nt: TGCAGCGTTGAAACTAGCGGGGAATCCTACGAGCAGTACTTC
CDR3aa: CSVETSGESYEQYF

v_gene: TRBV3-1/TRBV3-2
abundance: few
j_gene: TRBJ2-5
d_gene: TRBD2
CDR3nt: TGTGCCAGCAGCCCCCATAGCGGGAGGGATGTAGAGACCCAGTACTTC
CDR3aa: CASSPHSGRDVETQYF

v_gene: TRBV4-3
abundance: once
j_gene: TRBJ2-1
d_gene: .
CDR3nt: TGCGCCAGCAGCCAAGATCTGCTCCGGGTTTCCTACAATGAGCAGTTCTTC
CDR3aa: CASSQDLLRVSYNEQFF

v_gene: TRBV3-1/TRBV3-2
abundance: .
j_gene: TRBJ2-1
d_gene: TRBD1
CDR3nt: TGTGCCAGCAGCCAAGCCGGGACAGGGGGCGGTGAGCAGTTCTTC
CDR3aa: CASSQAGTGGGEQFF

v_gene: TRBV6-5
abundance: .
j_gene: TRBJ2-7
d_gene: TRBD1
CDR3nt: TGTGCCAGCAGCGACAGGGACGGGTACGAGCAGTACTTC
CDR3aa: CASSDRDGYEQYF

v_gene: TRBV7-9
abundance: .
j_gene: TRBJ2-7
d_gene: .
CDR3nt: TGTGCCAGCAGGGGCAGCGGATACTACGAGCAGTACTTC
CDR3aa: CASRGSGYYEQYF